One sample yielded the 25 T cell receptor beta chains listed below, sequenced in a study of technical replicates of blood from a few donors. TCRdb's table, derived via immunoSEQ multiplex PCR, lists solely in-frame clones and lacks some. The sample lists almost 85,000 clones; around 97% were seen once. Material: T cells isolated from PBMCs. All receptors come from a human donor in good health.

This sequence joins TRBV7-2 and TRBJ1-1, with a possible D match to TRBD1 (5 bases). The CDR3 has 14 amino acids. CDR1 is SGHTA, CDR2 FQGNSA, per germline. The V and J ends lost 3 bases and 4 bases respectively, with 12 bases between them. The chain's CDR3 is CASSFPTGGTEAFF. In DNA form, the CDR3 reads TGTGCCAGCAGCTTCCCCACCGGGGGCACTGAAGCTTTCTTT.

The gene calls are TRBV10-3 and TRBJ2-2, with 9 bases that match TRBD1. J gave up 9 bases and V 8 bases, and 10 bases lay outside the gene matches. The V gene's germline CDR1 is ENHRY and CDR2 SYGVKD. The CDR3 has 14 residues. CDR3 sequence reads: CAIRPGTGWRELFF. Written as DNA, the CDR3 is TGTGCCATCCGTCCCGGGACAGGGTGGAGGGAGCTGTTTTTT.

The chain combines TRBV11-1 with TRBJ2-1, with TRBD1 as a possible D gene (6 bases). Trimming left V 4 bases short and J 3 bases short, with 7 bases between. The length of the CDR3 is 13 residues. The V gene's germline CDR1 is SGHAT and CDR2 FQDESV (reference sequence). The chain's CDR3 is CASSWTVYNEQFF. The CDR3 region has the DNA TGTGCCAGCAGCTGGACAGTCTACAATGAGCAGTTCTTC.

To note about this clone: The sample holds other DNA sequences that translate to the same CDR3. V gene TRBV5-1 combines with J gene TRBJ2-5, with 7 bases lining up with TRBD1. Germline V CDR1 and CDR2: SGHRS, YFSETQ. CDR3 length: 14 amino acids. The junction had 3 bases not matched to a gene; V was cut back by 0 bases and J by 4 bases. Here the CDR3 DNA reads TGCGCCAGCAGCTTGGGACAGGGTGTAGAGACCCAGTACTTC. Protein sequence: CASSLGQGVETQYF.

The CDR3 protein is CASSSTSGPGLGTQYF. The CDR3 DNA reads TGTGCCAGCAGCTCAACTAGCGGGCCCGGGCTGGGGACCCAGTACTTC. The V and J genes are TRBV11-2 and TRBJ2-5, with 9 bases fitting TRBD2. Germline CDR1 is SGHAT and CDR2 is FQNNGV. The length of the CDR3 is 16 residues. V was clipped by 4 bases and J by 7 bases; unmatched bases: 13.

The chain combines TRBV27 with TRBJ1-3; 9 bases match TRBD1. Germline V gives CDR1 MNHEY, CDR2 SMNVEV (reference sequence). The V segment lost 6 bases and the J segment 0 bases; nucleotides outside the gene matches: 12. CDR3 size: 18 residues. The CDR3 DNA sequence: TGTGCCAGCAGCCCGCCGGGACAGGGACCTTACTCTGGAAACACCATATATTTT. Translation: CASSPPGQGPYSGNTIYF.

The chain combines TRBV29-1 with TRBJ2-1, with 9 bases matching TRBD1. V lost 6 bases and J lost 8; bases outside the gene matches: 14. Germline CDR1 reads SQVTM; CDR2 reads ANQGSEA. The CDR3 has 15 amino acids. The CDR3 DNA reads as TGCAGCGTGACCCCCGGGGACAGGGCTACCCATGAGCAGTTCTTC. Protein: CSVTPGDRATHEQFF.

The chain carries TRBV9 and TRBJ1-2, with 9 bases that match TRBD1. V lost 1 base, J lost 8 bases, and 12 bases stayed unmatched. The CDR3 has 16 amino acids. Germline CDR1 SGDLS, CDR2 YYNGEE. CDR3 in DNA: TGTGCCAGCAGCGTATCCCCGGAACAGGGGGCGTGGGGCTACACCTTC. As protein: CASSVSPEQGAWGYTF.

In its sample, this clone was seen once. The V and J genes are TRBV19 and TRBJ2-5, with D possibly matching TRBD1 (8 bases). The CDR3 has 14 residues. V lost 6 bases and J lost 4, with 15 bases in between. Germline V CDR1 and CDR2: LNHDA, SQIVND (reference sequence). DNA of the CDR3: TGTGCCAGTAGCGACAGGGGAGGGACAGAGACCCAGTACTTC. Residues: CASSDRGGTETQYF.

The rearrangement links TRBV4-1 to TRBJ2-3, with a weak D call TRBD2 (6 bases). The germline gives CDR1 MGHRA, CDR2 YSYEKL. Between the trimmed V and J ends, which lost 1 base and 2 bases, there was a span of 13 bases. The CDR3 has 16 residues. CDR3 DNA: TGCGCCAGCAGCCAAGTAGGTAGCGGTCACACAGATACGCAGTATTTT. It specifies CASSQVGSGHTDTQYF.

The CDR3 coding sequence is TGTGCCTGGAGTGTAAAAGGGGATCAGCCCCAGCATTTT. Its protein product is CAWSVKGDQPQHF. The chain joins TRBV30 to TRBJ1-5, with D tentatively TRBD1 (5 bases). Per the germline V gene, CDR1 is GTSNPN and CDR2 is SVGIG (reference sequence). The CDR3 runs to 13 residues. V was trimmed by 0 bases and J by 5 bases, leaving 8 bases between them.

This sequence joins TRBV7-6 and TRBJ2-7; TRBD1 might be the D (6 bases). This CDR3 is built from 15 residues. The germline gives CDR1 SGHVS, CDR2 FNYEAQ. Between the trimmed V and J ends, which lost 5 bases and 0 bases, there was a span of 14 bases. CDR3 coding DNA: TGTGCCAGCAGCCCCATTGGACAGTCCTCCTACGAGCAGTACTTC. Translating gives CASSPIGQSSYEQYF.

J is TRBJ2-2 and V is TRBV6-6; TRBD1 matches at 9 bases. The CDR3 is 15 residues long. The germline gives CDR1 MNHNY, CDR2 SVGAGI (reference sequence). Trimming cost V 8 bases and J 4 bases; bases outside gene matches: 8. The CDR3 region is CASAPGQGRTGELFF. In nucleotides, the CDR3 is TGTGCCAGCGCTCCGGGACAGGGACGCACCGGGGAGCTGTTTTTT.

Notes on this clone: The junction departs from the called germline gene at one end, perhaps through a read error. The V gene is TRBV28, the J gene TRBJ1-3, with D perhaps TRBD1 (5 bases). Germline V gene data show CDR1 as MDHEN and CDR2 as SYDVKM. The CDR3 length is 17 residues. The CDR3 region has the DNA TGTGCCACCAGTTTAGGCGGGGGACGGGTGGCTGGAAACACCATATATTTT. Its protein product is CATSLGGGRVAGNTIYF.

This chain links TRBV11-2 with TRBJ1-2; D unclear. V was clipped by 5 bases and J by 8 bases, with 15 bases between them. CDR3 length equals 13 residues. Germline CDR1 and CDR2: SGHAT and FQNNGV. CDR3 sequence: CASSLPGVRGYTF. In DNA, the CDR3 is TGTGCCAGCAGCCTCCCCGGGGTTCGCGGCTACACCTTC. The whole variable domain, filled in from reference TRBV11-2 and TRBJ1-2, reads EAGVAQSPRYKIIEKRQSVAFWCNPISGHATLYWYQQILGQGPKLLIQFQNNGVVDDSQLPKDRFSAERLKGVDSTLKIQPAKLEDSAVYLCASSLPGVRGYTFGSGTRLTVV.

The chain carries TRBV5-1 and TRBJ1-4, with 8 bases identical to TRBD1. This CDR3 is built from 16 residues. The germline gives CDR1 SGHRS, CDR2 YFSETQ. J was trimmed by 0 bases and V by 3 bases; bases with no gene match: 4. CDR3 region: CASSSGQGATNEKLFF. The CDR3, as DNA: TGCGCCAGCAGCTCCGGACAGGGTGCAACTAATGAAAAACTGTTTTTT.

The chain carries TRBV27 and TRBJ2-5; TRBD2 aligns across 11 bases. After removal of 5 bases from V and 1 base from J, the junction contained 15 bases not matched to a gene. The germline V gene has CDR1 MNHEY and CDR2 SMNVEV (reference sequence). CDR3 size: 19 residues. CDR3 coding DNA: TGTGCCAGCAGTCTCCTAAGGAACCGGGGACTAGCGGTCCAAGAGACCCAGTACTTC. It yields the protein CASSLLRNRGLAVQETQYF.

V gene TRBV16 combines with J gene TRBJ1-1, with 9 bases that match TRBD1. Losses at the gene ends were 4 bases for V and 1 base for J; bases not matched to a gene: 10. In germline, CDR1 is KGHSY, CDR2 FQNENV. This CDR3 region has 17 residues. Written as DNA, the CDR3 is TGTGCCAGCAGCCCAGGTAGGGACAGGGTAGCGAACACTGAAGCTTTCTTT. It encodes CASSPGRDRVANTEAFF.

The V and J genes are TRBV4-1 and TRBJ2-7, with D unresolved. The germline gives CDR1 MGHRA, CDR2 YSYEKL. Trimming cost V 3 bases and J 1 base, with 10 bases left between them. CDR3 length equals 14 residues. The DNA of the CDR3 is TGCGCCAGCAGCCATCCAGGCCAATCCTACGAGCAGTACTTC. It translates to CASSHPGQSYEQYF.

This chain uses TRBV4-1 with TRBJ2-2, with D unresolved. V shed 4 bases and J shed 4 bases, with 13 bases lying between them. The CDR3 consists of 15 residues. The germline gives CDR1 MGHRA, CDR2 YSYEKL. Written as DNA, the CDR3 is TGCGCCAGCAGCCGCTACGAGGTGGGCACCGGGGAGCTGTTTTTT. It specifies CASSRYEVGTGELFF.

This clone was observed once. The chain uses TRBV5-1 and TRBJ2-1; TRBD2 aligns across 9 bases. V shed 1 base and J 7 bases; nucleotides not matched to a gene: 6. The CDR3 runs to 15 residues. The germline V gene has CDR1 SGHRS and CDR2 YFSETQ. The CDR3 bases are TGCGCCAGCAGCTTGACTTGGGCGGGGGGGAATGAGCAGTTCTTC. Translating gives CASSLTWAGGNEQFF.

Written as DNA, the CDR3 is TGTGCCACCTCACGCGGACAGGGGTCCTACGAGCAGTACTTC. It codes for CATSRGQGSYEQYF. The genes are TRBV6-1 and TRBJ2-7; 9 positions match TRBD1. Germline assignment: CDR1 MNHNS and CDR2 SASEGT. The CDR3 length is 14 residues. J was trimmed by 1 base and V by 10 bases; bases with no gene match: 8.

V and J are TRBV4-1 and TRBJ2-5; TRBD2 is a possible D gene (5 bases). This CDR3 comprises 17 residues. The V and J ends lost 0 bases and 0 bases respectively, with 14 bases between them. Per germline, CDR1 MGHRA and CDR2 YSYEKL. The CDR3 nucleotides read TGCGCCAGCAGCCAAGACGGGTGGGAGACGGACCAAGAGACCCAGTACTTC. Translation gives CASSQDGWETDQETQYF.

The V and J genes are TRBV11-2 and TRBJ2-5; TRBD2 matches at 10 bases. The CDR3 extends over 16 amino acids. CDR1 and CDR2 from the germline V gene are SGHAT and FQNNGV. The ends lost 4 bases at V and 7 bases at J; junction bases unmatched: 12. The CDR3 DNA reads as TGTGCCAGCAGCTCTATGACTAGCGGGTTAGCGGGGACCCAGTACTTC. Protein: CASSSMTSGLAGTQYF.

The CDR3 DNA sequence: TGTGCCACCCTGACAGAAAATCAGCCCCAGCATTTT. Its translation: CATLTENQPQHF. The chain has TRBV28 and TRBJ1-5; the D gene is possibly TRBD1 (5 bases). The V end was cut by 10 bases, the J end by 4 bases, with 11 bases between. Germline V gene sequence: CDR1 MDHEN, CDR2 SYDVKM. This CDR3 is built from 12 residues.